The 22 T cell receptor beta chains listed next were all sequenced from one sample in a study of CD8+ T cells in alopecia areata. cDNA prepared by RNA extraction and subsequent reverse transcription served as the template for sequencing. Only in-frame clones appear in the TCRdb table, and some are missing; sequencing was by immunoSEQ multiplex PCR. The sample consists of 140,000 to 150,000 clones, about three fifths of them appearing once. The sample was CD4+ T cells sorted from blood, taken at week 0. These receptors came from a human donor with alopecia areata.

This clone was counted between two and nine times. This sequence joins TRBV29-1 and TRBJ2-7; either TRBD1 or TRBD2 may fit D (6 bases each). The CDR3 runs 13 residues. Germline V gene sequence: CDR1 SQVTM, CDR2 ANQGSEA. The V end was cut by 7 bases, the J end by 2 bases, with 15 bases between. CDR3 residues: CSAGGGPTYEQYF. In DNA form, the CDR3 reads TGCAGCGCCGGGGGCGGTCCTACCTACGAGCAGTACTTC.

V gene TRBV30 combines with J gene TRBJ2-3, with D maybe TRBD2 (6 bases). The CDR3 totals 15 residues. The germline gives CDR1 GTSNPN, CDR2 SVGIG (reference sequence). Trimming shortened V by 2 bases and J by 1 base, and 13 bases separated the two germline ends. The CDR3 coding sequence is TGTGCCTGGAGTTCGGGGCGGGAACGCACAGATACGCAGTATTTT. Its protein product is CAWSSGRERTDTQYF.

A single count supports this clone. This specimen includes other DNA sequences encoding the same CDR3. The rearrangement uses TRBV30 and TRBJ2-5; D is tentatively TRBD1 or TRBD2 (6 bases each). The length of the CDR3 is 12 residues. The V gene's germline CDR1 is GTSNPN and CDR2 SVGIG (reference sequence). Trimming took off 3 bases at V and 4 bases at J, with 9 bases between the two ends. The CDR3 nucleotides read TGTGCCTGGAGCGAGGGGGGAGAGACCCAGTACTTC. Its translation: CAWSEGGETQYF.

This clone was found a few times. J is TRBJ2-5 and V is TRBV27; D may be TRBD1 (5 bases). Germline values: CDR1 MNHEY, CDR2 SMNVEV (reference sequence). V dropped 1 base and J dropped 4 bases, with 16 bases sitting between them. The CDR3 has 16 residues. This CDR3 is CASSLLPGSQGETQYF. As DNA, the CDR3 is TGTGCCAGCAGTTTATTACCTGGGTCTCAGGGAGAGACCCAGTACTTC.

The CDR3, as DNA: TGCGCCAGCAGCAACGGACAGATCAACATTCAGTACTTC. This translates into CASSNGQINIQYF. The chain links TRBV5-1 to TRBJ2-4; D perhaps matches TRBD1 (6 bases). The V gene's germline CDR1 is SGHRS and CDR2 YFSETQ. V was clipped by 4 bases and J by 7 bases, with 12 bases between them. There are 13 residues in the CDR3.

This clone was observed a handful of times. V gene TRBV4-1 combines with J gene TRBJ1-4; D uncertain. Trimming shortened V by 0 bases and J by 1 base, and 6 bases separated the two germline ends. Germline-derived CDR1 and CDR2 are MGHRA and YSYEKL. The CDR3 consists of 15 residues. CDR3 DNA sequence: TGCGCCAGCAGCCAAGACTGGGAAACTAATGAAAAACTGTTTTTT. Translation: CASSQDWETNEKLFF.

This clone showed up many times. The rearrangement links TRBV10-3 to TRBJ2-1; D remains unclear. The V and J ends lost 8 bases and 4 bases respectively, with 9 bases between them. Germline assignment: CDR1 ENHRY and CDR2 SYGVKD. The CDR3 spans 12 residues. This CDR3 is CAIWDEYNEQFF. The CDR3 DNA is TGTGCCATCTGGGATGAGTACAATGAGCAGTTCTTC.

CDR3 bases: TGCAGCGTAAATAGGGGGGGTCGGAACACTGAAGCTTTCTTT. Its translation is CSVNRGGRNTEAFF. The chain carries TRBV29-1 and TRBJ1-1; tentative D call: TRBD1 (6 bases). The CDR3 contains 14 residues. Looked up from germline, CDR1 is SQVTM and CDR2 is ANQGSEA. V gave up 6 bases and J gave up 1 base, with 15 bases separating them.

V gene TRBV30 combines with J gene TRBJ1-1; D remains unclear. Per the germline V gene, CDR1 is GTSNPN and CDR2 is SVGIG (reference sequence). The CDR3 extends over 11 amino acids. V lost 3 bases to trimming and J lost 8 bases, with 10 bases between them. The CDR3 loop reads CAWSPGREAFF. Written as DNA, the CDR3 is TGTGCCTGGAGCCCCGGACGGGAAGCTTTCTTT.

This chain connects TRBV7-2 to TRBJ2-1; 11 nucleotides align to TRBD2. The V and J ends lost 5 bases and 12 bases, in that order; junction bases with no gene match: 3. CDR1 SGHTA and CDR2 FQGNSA come from the germline V gene. The CDR3 length is 12 residues. The CDR3 DNA is TGTGCCAGCAGCCTTAGCGGGGGGGCGCAGTTCTTC. It is translated as CASSLSGGAQFF.

This clone was seen a few times. The chain uses TRBV7-9 and TRBJ1-1, with unresolved D. The CDR3 runs 14 residues. The ends were cut back, 1 base at V and 2 bases at J, with 8 bases in the middle. In germline, CDR1 is SEHNR, CDR2 FQNEAQ (reference sequence). In nucleotides, the CDR3 is TGTGCCAGCAGCTTAGGGGCAGGCAACACTGAAGCTTTCTTT. Translation gives CASSLGAGNTEAFF.

V is TRBV7-2 and J is TRBJ2-7; D gene ambiguous. Looked up from germline, CDR1 is SGHTA and CDR2 is FQGNSA. V gave up 4 bases and J gave up 2 bases, with 12 bases separating them. This CDR3 region has 14 residues. The CDR3 loop reads CASSYGPDAYEQYF. The CDR3 region has the DNA TGTGCCAGCAGCTACGGACCGGACGCCTACGAGCAGTACTTC.

This clone has a count of ten or more. V usage is TRBV7-8 and J usage is TRBJ1-5; D gene ambiguous. The CDR3 is 14 residues long. V was cut by 2 bases and J by 6 bases, with 11 bases left in between. CDR1 SGHVS and CDR2 FQNEAQ come from the germline V gene. In DNA form, the CDR3 reads TGTGCCAGCAGCTTAACTGAAGTGGGTCAGCCCCAGCATTTT. Encoded protein: CASSLTEVGQPQHF.

V gene TRBV30 combines with J gene TRBJ2-3; D not certain. Per the germline V gene, CDR1 is GTSNPN and CDR2 is SVGIG (reference sequence). Trimming took off 3 bases at V and 0 bases at J, with 4 bases between the two ends. This CDR3 is built from 12 residues. CDR3 coding DNA: TGTGCCTGGAGACGGAGCACAGATACGCAGTATTTT. This translates into CAWRRSTDTQYF.

The chain combines TRBV27 with TRBJ1-6; D perhaps matches TRBD1 (6 bases). The CDR3 covers 14 residues. Germline CDR1 and CDR2: MNHEY and SMNVEV (reference sequence). Trimming took off 4 bases at V and 7 bases at J, with 11 bases between the two ends. CDR3 residues: CASSYQGGNSPLHF. The CDR3 region has the DNA TGTGCCAGCAGTTACCAAGGGGGGAATTCACCCCTCCACTTT.

V is TRBV5-4 and J is TRBJ2-3; TRBD2 matches at 9 bases. CDR3 length: 15 residues. Germline-derived CDR1 and CDR2 are SGHNT and YYREEE (reference sequence). The ends lost 4 bases at V and 3 bases at J; junction bases unmatched: 6. The CDR3 nucleotides read TGTGCCAGCAGCAAGGCGGGGGGGCCAACAGATACGCAGTATTTT. The encoded protein is CASSKAGGPTDTQYF. Full variable domain (missing parts from reference TRBV5-4 and TRBJ2-3): ETGVTQSPTHLIKTRGQQVTLRCSSQSGHNTVSWYQQALGQGPQFIFQYYREEENGRGNFPPRFSGLQFPNYSSELNVNALELDDSALYLCASSKAGGPTDTQYFGPGTRLTVL.

The chain recombines TRBV19 with TRBJ2-5; D unresolved. The germline V gene has CDR1 LNHDA and CDR2 SQIVND (reference sequence). V was shortened by 5 bases and J by 7 bases, with 11 bases between the two germline ends. This CDR3 is 12 amino acids long. The CDR3 spells CASSGNGVTQYF. The CDR3 region has the DNA TGTGCCAGTAGTGGAAATGGGGTGACCCAGTACTTC. Based on the CDR3 plus reference TRBV19 and TRBJ2-5, the full variable domain is DGGITQSPKYLFRKEGQNVTLSCEQNLNHDAMYWYRQDPGQGLRLIYYSQIVNDFQKGDIAEGYSVSREKKESFPLTVTSAQKNPTAFYLCASSGNGVTQYFGPGTRLLVL.

The chain employs TRBV5-6 and TRBJ1-3, with D unclear. Trimming stripped 1 base from V and 1 base from J, with 12 bases between. CDR3 size: 16 residues. Looked up from germline, CDR1 is SGHDT and CDR2 is YYEEEE. The CDR3 nucleotides are TGTGCCAGCAGCTTGCGGAGGGAATGGTCTGGAAACACCATATATTTT. Translated: CASSLRREWSGNTIYF.

The V call is TRBV5-6, the J call TRBJ2-7, with D unresolved. The V gene's germline CDR1 is SGHDT and CDR2 YYEEEE. The length of the CDR3 is 12 residues. V was trimmed by 2 bases and J by 4 bases, leaving 7 bases between them. CDR3 sequence reads: CASSFTEYEQYF. DNA of the CDR3: TGTGCCAGCAGCTTCACGGAATACGAGCAGTACTTC.

This clone has just a few counts. The chain links TRBV20-1 to TRBJ2-3, with D unresolved. Between the trimmed V and J ends, which lost 4 bases and 2 bases, there was a span of 1 base. CDR1 DFQATT and CDR2 SNEGSKA come from the germline V gene (reference sequence). The length of the CDR3 is 10 residues. CDR3 region: CSATTDTQYF. The CDR3 region has the DNA TGCAGTGCTACCACAGATACGCAGTATTTT.

J is TRBJ2-5 and V is TRBV27; 8 bases fit TRBD1. CDR3 size: 13 residues. With V trimmed by 7 bases and J by 5 bases, 6 bases remained unmatched. CDR1 MNHEY and CDR2 SMNVEV come from the germline V gene (reference sequence). In DNA, the CDR3 is TGTGCCAGCACCAGGACAGGGACGGAGACCCAGTACTTC. Amino acids: CASTRTGTETQYF.

In nucleotides, the CDR3 is TGTGCCAGCAGCCCGAGAGGGATCTATGGCTACACCTTC. Its translation: CASSPRGIYGYTF. This chain links TRBV5-6 with TRBJ1-2; unclear D gene. The CDR3 runs 13 residues. In germline, CDR1 is SGHDT, CDR2 YYEEEE. Trimming left V 4 bases short and J 4 bases short, with 11 bases between.